The sequence of this TCR beta chain was determined in a study of beta chain features in type 1 diabetes. The CDR3 is 17 residues long. V was cut by 3 bases and J by 0 bases, with 17 bases left in between. From germline, CDR1 is SGHRS and CDR2 YFSETQ. This clone was detected only a few times. Every bit of the isolated RNA underwent reverse transcription, so sequencing read expressed TCRB transcripts. Sequencing used immunoSEQ multiplex PCR; TCRdb keeps in-frame clones, though not all of them. The profile covers 900,000 or so clones, with 15% to 20% appearing a single time and roughly 0.025% taken by the ten largest.

The sequenced material came from naive CD4+ T cells from blood. The V call is TRBV5-1, the J call TRBJ2-3, with D possibly matching TRBD2 (6 bases). This sequence was found in a woman under 30 in good health. Here the CDR3 DNA reads TGCGCCAGCAGCTGGATAGCGACTAGTCCTAGCACAGATACGCAGTATTTT. Its protein product is CASSWIATSPSTDTQYF.